The text below deals with one T cell receptor beta chain. This sample includes further DNA sequences coding for the same CDR3. This sample was included in a study of shared clonotypes between healthy human individuals. Measured with immunoSEQ multiplex PCR; TCRdb has only the in-frame clones, and not every one. The repertoire consists of 300,000 to 350,000 clones, with around 70% occurring once and the leading ten covering about 10%. V lost 2 bases and J lost 4, with 13 bases in between. CDR3 length equals 15 residues. CDR1 and CDR2 (germline): SGHRS, YFSETQ. The TCR was taken from a man aged 30 to 39 in good health. V gene TRBV5-1 combines with J gene TRBJ2-1; D is undetermined. The sample comprised memory CD4+ T cells sorted from blood. Described subset: CD45RA-negative fraction. The CDR3 protein is CASSFSDRVYNEQFF. The CDR3 DNA reads as TGCGCCAGCAGCTTTTCTGATCGGGTATACAATGAGCAGTTCTTC.